The 2 T cell receptor beta chains given below trace back to one sample, sequenced in a study of blood T cell repertoires in COVID-19. Some clones are missing from TCRdb's copy, which holds only in-frame ones; the method was immunoSEQ multiplex PCR. The table lists some 400,000 clones, 80% to 90% of them singletons. What was sequenced was PBMCs or T cells enriched from blood (not recorded which). The receptors were gathered from a man aged 30-40 years who had recovered from COVID-19.

The chain has TRBV6-5 and TRBJ2-1; TRBD1 aligns across 8 bases. The CDR3 is 13 residues long. Germline V CDR1 and CDR2: MNHEY, SVGAGI. The junction had 3 bases not matched to a gene; V was cut back by 6 bases and J by 5 bases. Written as DNA, the CDR3 is TGTGCCAGCAGACAGGGGGTAAACAATGAGCAGTTCTTC. As protein: CASRQGVNNEQFF.

V is TRBV5-1 and J is TRBJ2-6; D ambiguous. Looked up from germline, CDR1 is SGHRS and CDR2 is YFSETQ. The CDR3 covers 15 residues. V lost 0 bases, J lost 0 bases, and 4 bases lay in between. The CDR3 DNA reads TGCGCCAGCAGCTTGGTCCTCTCTGGGGCCAACGTCCTGACTTTC. It yields the protein CASSLVLSGANVLTF.